The 7 T cell receptor beta chains given below trace back to one sample, sequenced in a study of early T cells in non-severe SARS-CoV-2 infection. TCRdb passed the 5' RACE reads through MiXCR, listing each CDR3 protein once. Of approximately 88,000 distinct CDR3 sequences in the sample, roughly 13% were seen once. The specimen sequenced was whole blood. These receptors all come from an adult who was a healthcare worker with PCR-confirmed SARS-CoV-2 infection or an uninfected control (not recorded which).

About this clonotype itself: The junction shows a germline mismatch at one end, possibly a read error. This chain's CDR3 is CASRLEGDTQYF. For the CDR3, the DNA is TGTGCCAGCAGGTTAGAGGGAGATACGCAGTATTTT. The chain employs TRBV11-2 and TRBJ2-3; D may be TRBD2 (5 bases). The CDR3 is 12 amino acids. The germline V gene has CDR1 SGHAT and CDR2 FQNNGV.

The chain has TRBV11-2 and TRBJ2-7; 10 bases are shared with TRBD2. Germline trimming cut 3 bases from V and 1 base from J; bases unmatched to any gene: 9. This CDR3 comprises 17 residues. Per the germline V gene, CDR1 is SGHAT and CDR2 is FQNNGV. In DNA, the CDR3 is TGTGCCAGCAGCTTCGGACTTGGACTAGCGGCATCCTACGAGCAGTACTTC. This encodes CASSFGLGLAASYEQYF. The entire variable domain, with the rest obtained from reference TRBV11-2 and TRBJ2-7, is as follows: EAGVAQSPRYKIIEKRQSVAFWCNPISGHATLYWYQQILGQGPKLLIQFQNNGVVDDSQLPKDRFSAERLKGVDSTLKIQPAKLEDSAVYLCASSFGLGLAASYEQYFGPGTRLTVT.

This clonotype was picked up a small number of times. The chain is built from TRBV10-3 and TRBJ2-1, with TRBD2 identical over 7 bases. Germline V lookup: CDR1 ENHRY, CDR2 SYGVKD. V shed 4 bases and J 4 bases; nucleotides not matched to a gene: 4. The CDR3 has 14 residues. The CDR3 DNA reads TGTGCCATCAGTGGAGTCGGGGGGTACAATGAGCAGTTCTTC. The encoded protein is CAISGVGGYNEQFF.

Many counts were recorded for this clonotype. The chain has TRBV5-1 and TRBJ1-1, with 8 nucleotides matching TRBD1. This CDR3 is 15 amino acids long. Per germline, CDR1 SGHRS and CDR2 YFSETQ. The V and J ends lost 0 bases and 5 bases, in that order; junction bases with no gene match: 6. The CDR3 nucleotides are TGCGCCAGCAGCTTGGCGACAGGGGCGCGGACTGAAGCTTTCTTT. It translates to CASSLATGARTEAFF. Filled out from reference TRBV5-1 and TRBJ1-1, the complete variable domain reads KAGVTQTPRYLIKTRGQQVTLSCSPISGHRSVSWYQQTPGQGLQFLFEYFSETQRNKGNFPGRFSGRQFSNSRSEMNVSTLELGDSALYLCASSLATGARTEAFFGQGTRLTVV.

The chain recombines TRBV12-3 or TRBV12-4 with TRBJ2-4; D gene uncertain. The CDR3 totals 14 residues. V was pared by 5 bases and J by 4 bases, with 12 bases between. The CDR3 nucleotides are TGTGCCAGCAGTCCCTACGATGGGAAAAACATTCAGTACTTC. Its protein product is CASSPYDGKNIQYF.

The CDR3 sequence is CASSSQGQGIGGTDTQYF. For the CDR3, the DNA is TGTGCCAGCAGTTCCCAGGGACAGGGGATCGGAGGCACAGATACGCAGTATTTT. The V and J genes are TRBV6-6 and TRBJ2-3; 10 nucleotides match TRBD1. CDR3 length equals 18 residues. CDR1 and CDR2 (germline): MNHNY, SVGAGI (reference sequence). Trimming cost V 4 bases and J 1 base; bases outside gene matches: 11.

In this sample, this clonotype turned up a few times. The rearrangement joins TRBV24-1 to TRBJ2-5; 7 bases are shared with TRBD2. This CDR3 is built from 14 residues. Germline CDR1 and CDR2: KGHDR and SFDVKD. V shed 0 bases, J shed 5 bases, and the junction held 2 bases outside the gene matches. CDR3 protein: CATSDLGRGETQYF. The CDR3 DNA follows: TGTGCCACCAGTGATTTGGGGAGGGGCGAGACCCAGTACTTC.